This note documents a single T cell receptor beta chain sequence. Its antigen has not been determined. HCMV serostatus was determined by detecting HCMV-specific IgG in serum with a commercial ELISA kit. Peripheral blood mononuclear cells were isolated from blood by Ficoll density gradient centrifugation. For sequencing, an Illumina HiSeq 2000 was employed. TCR beta cDNA libraries were made by 5'RACE template switching that added a universal primer site and unique molecular identifiers. cDNA synthesis was primed from the TCR beta constant segment, followed by two successive PCR amplification steps. The paper's data handling went like this. Reads were demultiplexed and grouped by UMI with MIGEC, and clonotypes were assembled and quantified with MiTCR. To remove erroneous sequences, TCR cDNA sequences were retained only when supported by two or more reads. Downstream repertoire analysis used the tcR package, and clonotypes were matched across fractions by CDR3 nucleotide sequence plus V segment. VDJmatch was used to annotate antigen specificity against VDJdb, with one amino acid substitution in CDR3 allowed. After reprocessing by TCRdb, each CDR3 protein sequence is one entry, and no DNA is given. The V and J calls, along with clone size, are taken from TCRdb and not from the paper's own processing. This sample's table lists about 550,000 distinct CDR3 sequences. Approximately 3.6% of the sample comes from the top ten.

Sequences DFQATT (CDR1) and SNEGSKA (CDR2) are obtained from the germline V gene (reference sequence). Taken from cysteine to phenylalanine, the CDR3 has 14 residues. No DNA sequence was recorded. The sample originates from a study of T cells expressing NK-cell markers (dated by TCRdb to about 2020). Looking at the study overall: In sorted CD3+CD56+NKG2C+, CD3+CD56+NKG2C- and CD3+CD56-NKG2C+ T-cell subsets from eight donors, TCR beta-chain repertoires were profiled. Randomly selected healthy volunteers, three men and five women, were used as the eight sequenced donors. Illumina HiSeq 2000/2500, MiSeq or NextSeq was used to sequence libraries as 2 x 150 bp reads. Among the eight sequenced donors, only one was HCMV-seronegative, while the other seven were HCMV-seropositive. The paper as a whole reports these results and caveats: Whether the expanded NKG2C-expressing T cell clones were specific for HCMV antigens remained unclear. Those dominant clonotypes were again the most abundant among CD3+CD56-NKG2C+ cells in a handful of donors, at roughly 25-65%. In over five donors, the dominant CD3+CD56+NKG2C+ clonotypes were among the top 10 CD8+ clonotypes and accounted for roughly 1.0-8% of CD8+ T cells.

This clonotype was obtained from a man aged 18 to 29 in good health. Donor details come from another sample of the same person, matched by shared clones. The V and J segments used are TRBV20-1 and TRBJ1-2; TCRdb returns TRBD1, unconfirmable since there is no DNA. Specimen: blood T cells: a sorted CD56 or NKG2C T cell subset, CD4+ or CD8+ T cells, or bulk PBMC T cells (not recorded which). The CDR3 amino acid sequence is: CSASPLRQGYGYTF.